The 32 T cell receptor beta chains reported below all come from one sample, sequenced in a study of identical twins. From the 5' RACE reads, TCRdb called clonotypes with MiXCR, one entry per CDR3 protein. The sample has fewer than 250,000 distinct CDR3 sequences, about a sixth seen once; the top ten hold 40%. Another study also made use of these data, one on T cells expressing NK-cell markers.

Sequencing was carried out using CD8+ T cells sorted from blood. The receptors were gathered from a woman aged 18 to 35 in good health.

This clonotype came up a few times. CDR3 nucleotides: TGTGCCAGCAGCGCTACAGGGGTTCACGAGCAGTACTTC. Translating gives CASSATGVHEQYF. The chain is built from TRBV7-2 and TRBJ2-7; 7 bases are shared with TRBD1. Germline CDR1 reads SGHTA; CDR2 reads FQGNSA. V gave up 5 bases and J gave up 5 bases; unmatched junction bases: 6. The CDR3 is 13 residues long.

V and J are TRBV20-1 and TRBJ2-5; perhaps TRBD2 as D (6 bases). CDR3 size: 17 residues. Germline-derived CDR1 and CDR2 are DFQATT and SNEGSKA (reference sequence). DNA for the CDR3: TGCAGCGGGTCCCGGGACCCGGGAGAAGAAGGCCAAGAGACCCAGTACTTC. Translated: CSGSRDPGEEGQETQYF.

Details on this clonotype: A read error may produce the germline difference seen at one junction end. The gene calls are TRBV7-7 and TRBJ2-1, with D uncertain. Germline assignment: CDR1 SSHAT and CDR2 FNYEAQ (reference sequence). The CDR3 is 13 amino acids. The CDR3 sequence: CASSLESGDEQFF. CDR3 sequence (DNA): TGTGCTAGCAGCTTAGAGTCAGGCGATGAGCAGTTCTTC.

This chain connects TRBV27 to TRBJ2-7; maybe TRBD1 (5 bases). Germline V gene sequence: CDR1 MNHEY, CDR2 SMNVEV (reference sequence). V lost 4 bases and J lost 1, with 17 bases in between. The CDR3 has 16 amino acids. The CDR3 is CASSSLLRQRSYEQYF. In nucleotides, the CDR3 is TGTGCCAGCAGTTCCCTGTTAAGACAGAGATCCTACGAGCAGTACTTC.

This chain joins TRBV3-1 and TRBJ2-7, with 9 bases identical to TRBD2. This CDR3 spans 15 amino acids. The germline V gene has CDR1 LGHDT and CDR2 YNNKEL (reference sequence). V was clipped by 4 bases and J by 2 bases; unmatched bases: 6. The CDR3 nucleotides read TGTGCCAGCAGCCGACCGGGACTAGCTCCCTACGAGCAGTACTTC. Translating it yields CASSRPGLAPYEQYF.

This clonotype was found a few times. This chain connects TRBV19 to TRBJ2-7, with 10 positions matching TRBD2. This CDR3 contains 12 residues. After removal of 7 bases from V and 4 bases from J, the junction contained 1 base not matched to a gene. Germline CDR1 reads LNHDA; CDR2 reads SQIVND (reference sequence). CDR3 region: CASTSGGYEQYF. The CDR3 DNA reads as TGTGCCAGTACTAGCGGGGGTTACGAGCAGTACTTC.

In its sample, this clonotype was seen a few times. The chain has TRBV11-1 and TRBJ2-2; TRBD1 matches at 8 bases. With V trimmed by 2 bases and J by 8 bases, 16 bases remained unmatched. The CDR3 is 18 amino acids. In germline, CDR1 is SGHAT, CDR2 FQDESV (reference sequence). The CDR3 nucleotides are TGTGCCAGCAGCTTATGGGCCCCGTCAGGGGGCGGCAAGGGGGAGCTGTTTTTT. Translating it yields CASSLWAPSGGGKGELFF.

The V and J genes are TRBV7-9 and TRBJ2-7; perhaps TRBD2 as D (6 bases). This CDR3 region has 13 residues. V lost 5 bases and J 4 bases, leaving 12 bases between the germline ends. Germline lookup yields CDR1 SEHNR and CDR2 FQNEAQ (reference sequence). CDR3 loop: CASSQGGKYEQYF. The DNA of the CDR3 is TGTGCCAGCAGCCAGGGCGGGAAATACGAGCAGTACTTC. Full variable domain (remainder filled in from reference TRBV7-9 and TRBJ2-7): DTGVSQNPRHKITKRGQNVTFRCDPISEHNRLYWYRQTLGQGPEFLTYFQNEAQLEKSRLLSDRFSAERPKGSFSTLEIQRTEQGDSAMYLCASSQGGKYEQYFGPGTRLTVT.

A few counts support this clonotype. The CDR3 sequence: CASSLLLAGAEVTQYF. In nucleotides, the CDR3 is TGTGCCAGTAGCCTCCTACTAGCGGGAGCGGAGGTGACCCAGTACTTC. The rearrangement joins TRBV19 to TRBJ2-5, with 11 bases identical to TRBD2. CDR1 and CDR2 (germline): LNHDA, SQIVND (reference sequence). The CDR3 loop spans 16 amino acids. Germline trimming cut 6 bases from V and 7 bases from J; bases unmatched to any gene: 13.

This clonotype appeared a few times. The chain combines TRBV4-1 with TRBJ2-7; D is uncertain. Trimming pared 3 bases from V and 2 bases from J, leaving 8 bases between. The CDR3 runs to 13 residues. The germline CDR1 and CDR2 sequences are MGHRA and YSYEKL. CDR3 region: CASSHRAAYEQYF. In nucleotides, the CDR3 is TGCGCCAGCAGCCACCGGGCCGCCTACGAGCAGTACTTC.

This chain joins TRBV12-3 or TRBV12-4 and TRBJ2-1, with D perhaps TRBD1 or TRBD2 (5 bases each). CDR3 size: 13 residues. V was pared by 6 bases and J by 6 bases, with 12 bases between. The DNA for the CDR3 is TGTGCCAGCAGATCCCGAGGGACCAATGAGCAGTTCTTC. Its protein is CASRSRGTNEQFF.

In DNA form, the CDR3 reads TGCAGTCCGCGCGGGTCCTACAATGAGCAGTTCTTC. Protein sequence: CSPRGSYNEQFF. V and J are TRBV20-1 and TRBJ2-1; weak D call: TRBD2 (5 bases). The CDR3 is made up of 12 amino acids. Per germline, CDR1 DFQATT and CDR2 SNEGSKA (reference sequence). Trimming left V 8 bases short and J 1 base short, with 9 bases between.

The chain uses TRBV6-5 and TRBJ1-1; D is possibly TRBD1 (5 bases). Germline values: CDR1 MNHEY, CDR2 SVGAGI. V lost 5 bases and J lost 4, with 14 bases in between. CDR3 length: 14 residues. The CDR3 nucleotides are TGTGCCAGCAGTAACGGGGGGGTTGGCACTGAAGCTTTCTTT. It yields the protein CASSNGGVGTEAFF.

The V and J genes are TRBV27 and TRBJ2-1; TRBD1 is a possible D gene (6 bases). V lost 7 bases and J 8 bases, leaving 12 bases between the germline ends. CDR3 length: 12 residues. Germline V gene data show CDR1 as MNHEY and CDR2 as SMNVEV (reference sequence). CDR3 DNA sequence: TGTGCCAGCACAGGACAGTTCGATGAGCAGTTCTTC. This gives the protein CASTGQFDEQFF.

The CDR3 region is CSARGAYRETQYF. DNA of the CDR3: TGCAGTGCTAGAGGGGCCTACAGGGAGACCCAGTACTTC. J is TRBJ2-5 and V is TRBV20-1; D is possibly TRBD1 (5 bases). The CDR3 contains 13 residues. Trimming left V 1 base short and J 5 bases short, with 11 bases between. Per the germline V gene, CDR1 is DFQATT and CDR2 is SNEGSKA (reference sequence).

This clonotype appeared a few times. CDR3 nucleotides: TGTGCCAGCAAGTACAGCCCCGGTCGGGACTACACCTTC. As protein: CASKYSPGRDYTF. This chain links TRBV27 with TRBJ1-2; D is undetermined. The V end lost 7 bases, the J end lost 10 bases, and 19 bases lay between the germline ends. Germline values: CDR1 MNHEY, CDR2 SMNVEV (reference sequence). The CDR3 loop spans 13 amino acids.

This clonotype has more than one count but fewer than ten. The chain links TRBV29-1 to TRBJ2-1; 9 positions agree with TRBD2. V lost 3 bases, J lost 0 bases, and 3 bases stayed unmatched. Germline assignment: CDR1 SQVTM and CDR2 ANQGSEA. CDR3 length equals 15 residues. The CDR3 nucleotides read TGCAGCGTTGACGGGACTAGCAGCTCCTACAATGAGCAGTTCTTC. Its protein product is CSVDGTSSSYNEQFF.

In this sample, this clonotype turned up a few times. The chain carries TRBV6-5 and TRBJ2-3; no clear D. The CDR3 loop spans 15 amino acids. Trimming left V 2 bases short and J 2 bases short, with 11 bases between. Per the germline V gene, CDR1 is MNHEY and CDR2 is SVGAGI. CDR3 sequence reads: CASSYGHYNTDTQYF. Here the CDR3 DNA reads TGTGCCAGCAGTTACGGTCACTATAACACAGATACGCAGTATTTT.

This rearrangement joins TRBV6-5 to TRBJ2-2; 8 bases map to TRBD1. Germline V gives CDR1 MNHEY, CDR2 SVGAGI. V lost 2 bases to trimming and J lost 6 bases; unmatched junction nucleotides: 8. The CDR3 length is 16 residues. CDR3 coding DNA: TGTGCCAGCAGTTACAGCGGACAGGGTCCCTCCGGGGAGCTGTTTTTT. It translates to CASSYSGQGPSGELFF.

There are a few counts of this clonotype. This sequence joins TRBV12-3 or TRBV12-4 and TRBJ2-1; 7 nucleotides agree with TRBD2. The CDR3 is made up of 13 amino acids. Germline trimming cut 8 bases from V and 4 bases from J; bases unmatched to any gene: 5. The CDR3 sequence: CASWDGGYNEQFF. DNA for the CDR3: TGTGCCAGCTGGGACGGGGGGTACAATGAGCAGTTCTTC.

The chain is built from TRBV6-5 and TRBJ2-3; 12 positions match TRBD2. The V and J ends lost 6 bases and 4 bases, in that order; junction bases with no gene match: 5. There are 15 residues in the CDR3. The germline V gene has CDR1 MNHEY and CDR2 SVGAGI. CDR3 amino acids: CASSFTSGGSDTQYF. The CDR3 DNA reads as TGTGCCAGCAGCTTCACTAGCGGGGGGTCAGATACGCAGTATTTT.

The V and J genes are TRBV20-1 and TRBJ1-3, with D perhaps TRBD1 (6 bases). Germline assignment: CDR1 DFQATT and CDR2 SNEGSKA (reference sequence). The CDR3 sequence is 16 residues long. V was trimmed by 0 bases and J by 0 bases, leaving 12 bases between them. In nucleotides, the CDR3 is TGCAGTGCTAGAGAACGGGGGCAAGGCTCTGGAAACACCATATATTTT. It yields the protein CSARERGQGSGNTIYF.

The chain is built from TRBV19 and TRBJ2-7; D is possibly TRBD2 (6 bases). Germline V gene data show CDR1 as LNHDA and CDR2 as SQIVND (reference sequence). This CDR3 has 15 residues. V gave up 4 bases and J gave up 2 bases, with 15 bases separating them. The CDR3 sequence is CASSSSASATYEQYF. Written as DNA, the CDR3 is TGTGCCAGTAGTAGCAGCGCTAGCGCAACCTACGAGCAGTACTTC.

This chain connects TRBV7-9 to TRBJ1-2, with 11 bases matching TRBD1. Per the germline V gene, CDR1 is SEHNR and CDR2 is FQNEAQ (reference sequence). This CDR3 has 16 amino acids. V lost 4 bases and J lost 4; bases outside the gene matches: 8. The CDR3 region has the DNA TGTGCCAGCAGCTACGGATCGGACAGGGGGCTCTATGGCTACACCTTC. This encodes CASSYGSDRGLYGYTF.

The table lists this clonotype with a few counts. A much more abundant neighbour one base away suggests this may be a read error. The chain couples TRBV5-6 to TRBJ1-4; D is undetermined. CDR1 is SGHDT, CDR2 YYEEEE, per germline. The CDR3 length is 14 residues. CDR3 sequence: CASSFIATNEKLYF. CDR3 coding DNA: TGTGCCAGCAGCTTCATAGCAACTAATGAAAAACTGTATTTT. Full variable domain (outside the CDR3, taken from reference TRBV5-6 and TRBJ1-4): DAGVTQSPTHLIKTRGQQVTLRCSPKSGHDTVSWYQQALGQGPQFIFQYYEEEERQRGNFPDRFSGHQFPNYSSELNVNALLLGDSALYLCASSFIATNEKLYFGSGTQLSVL.

The chain combines TRBV29-1 with TRBJ1-2; possibly TRBD1 for D (5 bases). With 0 bases removed from V and 7 bases from J, the gap between germline ends came to 21 bases. Germline CDR1 SQVTM, CDR2 ANQGSEA. The CDR3 is 16 amino acids. The CDR3 nucleotides are TGCAGCGTTGAAGATCTTGAGCGGGAGGGGTGGGGTGGCTACACCTTC. The encoded protein is CSVEDLEREGWGGYTF.

This clonotype was counted many times. V usage is TRBV7-8 and J usage is TRBJ2-1; D is possibly TRBD1 (6 bases). The CDR3 has 15 residues. V lost 1 base and J lost 9, with 16 bases in between. In germline, CDR1 is SGHVS, CDR2 FQNEAQ. The CDR3 is CASSLEGTTHREQFF. The CDR3 DNA sequence: TGTGCCAGCAGCTTAGAGGGGACAACTCATCGTGAGCAGTTCTTC.

This clonotype was detected only a few times. The chain employs TRBV2 and TRBJ2-6, with D uncertain. The CDR3 has 16 amino acids. Trimming took off 3 bases at V and 2 bases at J, with 11 bases between the two ends. Per germline, CDR1 SNHLY and CDR2 FYNNEI. CDR3 DNA: TGTGCCAGCAGTGAGTGGACGTATCCTGGGGCCAACGTCCTGACTTTC. This encodes CASSEWTYPGANVLTF.

This sequence joins TRBV10-3 and TRBJ2-1; 10 bases map to TRBD2. The germline V gene has CDR1 ENHRY and CDR2 SYGVKD. The CDR3 spans 16 residues. Trimming cost V 6 bases and J 5 bases; bases outside gene matches: 10. The CDR3 DNA follows: TGTGCCATCAGCTCCGGGACTAGCGCGCTGAACAATGAGCAGTTCTTC. As protein: CAISSGTSALNNEQFF.

The J gene is TRBJ2-3, the V gene TRBV13, with 7 nucleotides matching TRBD2. CDR3 length: 15 amino acids. CDR1 PRHDT and CDR2 FYEKMQ come from the germline V gene (reference sequence). The V gene end was trimmed by 5 bases and the J gene end by 2 bases; junction bases not matched to a gene: 7. The CDR3 nucleotides read TGTGCCAGCAGCCTACGGGACTACCTCACAGATACGCAGTATTTT. Translated, it gives CASSLRDYLTDTQYF.

This chain uses TRBV27 with TRBJ1-5; no reliable D call. Trimming took off 2 bases at V and 2 bases at J, with 7 bases between the two ends. The CDR3 extends over 14 amino acids. CDR1 and CDR2 from the germline V gene are MNHEY and SMNVEV (reference sequence). As DNA, the CDR3 is TGTGCCAGCAGTTTAGGGGTCGGCAATCAGCCCCAGCATTTT. It yields the protein CASSLGVGNQPQHF.

This clonotype was seen a handful of times. This sequence joins TRBV11-1 and TRBJ2-2; D perhaps matches TRBD1 (5 bases). CDR1 and CDR2 from the germline V gene are SGHAT and FQDESV (reference sequence). The CDR3 extends over 16 amino acids. V lost 3 bases, J lost 2 bases, and 13 bases lay in between. The CDR3 region is CASSFGHLENTGELFF. CDR3 coding DNA: TGTGCCAGCAGCTTCGGACACCTAGAAAACACCGGGGAGCTGTTTTTT.